A single sample gave rise to the 7 T cell receptor beta chains below, sequenced in a study of cytomegalovirus exposure and HLA in healthy donors. Some clones are missing from TCRdb's copy, which holds only in-frame ones; the method was immunoSEQ multiplex PCR. The repertoire has over 200,000 clones, 70% to 90% of them found once; the top ten carry 5.5% to 6.5%. Sequencing used PBMCs. These receptors were collected from a woman younger than 30 in good health and CMV-seronegative.

The chain recombines TRBV29-1 with TRBJ1-1; possibly TRBD1 for D (6 bases). The CDR3 runs 13 residues. The germline CDR1 and CDR2 sequences are SQVTM and ANQGSEA. V lost 4 bases, J lost 5 bases, and 14 bases lay in between. The CDR3 here is CSVAGGARTEAFF. Here the CDR3 DNA reads TGCAGCGTTGCGGGGGGGGCGCGGACTGAAGCTTTCTTT.

V usage is TRBV7-2 and J usage is TRBJ2-5; 10 bases map to TRBD2. V gave up 5 bases and J gave up 4 bases; unmatched junction bases: 4. The CDR3 spans 14 residues. Germline CDR1 SGHTA, CDR2 FQGNSA. CDR3: CASSRRLAGETQYF. The CDR3, as DNA: TGTGCCAGCAGCCGACGACTAGCGGGAGAGACCCAGTACTTC.

This chain connects TRBV13 to TRBJ2-7; TRBD1 matches at 9 bases. This CDR3 has 15 amino acids. Germline CDR1 reads PRHDT; CDR2 reads FYEKMQ (reference sequence). Trimming removed 6 bases from V and 3 bases from J; junction bases left unmatched: 9. For the CDR3, the DNA is TGTGCCAGCAGGTCCCCGGGACAGGGTGACTACGAGCAGTACTTC. Its protein product is CASRSPGQGDYEQYF.

The chain carries TRBV6-5 and TRBJ1-6; 7 bases fit TRBD1. The V gene's germline CDR1 is MNHEY and CDR2 SVGAGI. J was trimmed by 9 bases and V by 7 bases; bases with no gene match: 6. The CDR3 length is 13 residues. The CDR3 bases are TGTGCCAGCACCCGGGACAGTCGTTCACCCCTCCACTTT. It yields the protein CASTRDSRSPLHF.

This clone was found once. The chain employs TRBV27 and TRBJ2-7; 10 bases agree with TRBD1. V lost 6 bases to trimming and J lost 3 bases; unmatched junction nucleotides: 8. Germline V lookup: CDR1 MNHEY, CDR2 SMNVEV (reference sequence). This CDR3 is 15 amino acids long. For the CDR3, the DNA is TGTGCCAGCAGCGCTACGGGACAGGGGATCTACGAGCAGTACTTC. This translates into CASSATGQGIYEQYF.

This chain connects TRBV28 to TRBJ1-2; the D is unclear. Germline CDR1 MDHEN, CDR2 SYDVKM. The germline V and J ends were trimmed by 6 bases and 4 bases, with 15 bases remaining between them. There are 14 residues in the CDR3. CDR3: CASSSGRAGYGYTF. The CDR3 nucleotides are TGTGCCAGCAGCTCGGGTAGGGCTGGCTATGGCTACACCTTC.

This clone was recorded a few times. This rearrangement joins TRBV10-2 to TRBJ2-2, with D perhaps TRBD2 (5 bases). The CDR3 sequence is 13 residues long. With 3 bases removed from V and 5 bases from J, the gap between germline ends came to 7 bases. CDR1 WSHSY and CDR2 SAAADI come from the germline V gene. The chain's CDR3 is CASSERGTGELFF. CDR3 nucleotide sequence: TGCGCCAGCAGTGAACGCGGGACCGGGGAGCTGTTTTTT.